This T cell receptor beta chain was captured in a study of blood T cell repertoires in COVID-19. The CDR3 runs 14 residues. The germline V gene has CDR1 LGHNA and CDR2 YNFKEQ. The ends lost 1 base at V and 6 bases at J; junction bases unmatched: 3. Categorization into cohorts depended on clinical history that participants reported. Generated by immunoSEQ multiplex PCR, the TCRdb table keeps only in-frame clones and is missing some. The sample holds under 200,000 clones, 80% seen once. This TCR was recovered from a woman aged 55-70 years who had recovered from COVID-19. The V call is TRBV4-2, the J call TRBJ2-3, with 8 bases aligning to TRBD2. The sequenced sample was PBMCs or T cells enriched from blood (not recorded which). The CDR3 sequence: CASSQATSEDTQYF. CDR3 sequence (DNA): TGTGCCAGCAGCCAAGCGACTAGCGAGGATACGCAGTATTTT.